This TCR beta chain was found in a study of vaccination and CD4 T cells after COVID-19. At the level of the study: Samples were taken after vaccination, a median of approximately 72 days after dose two, with a range of 14 to 241. Control cultures used a CEFX viral epitope pool, an HIV-1 Nef peptide pool, or no peptide.

The CDR3 is made up of 14 amino acids. CDR1 is MNHEY, CDR2 SVGAGI, per germline. J lost 4 bases, V lost 2 bases, and 4 bases had no gene match. With the Oncomine TCR Beta short-read assay, DNA from cultured CD4+ T cells was sequenced. TCRdb processed the PCR reads anew with MiXCR; each CDR3 protein has one entry. This table holds some 13,000 distinct CDR3 sequences, around two fifths found once. Described treatment: roughly 11-day PBMC culture with coronavirus spike peptide pools or control peptides (ViraFEST assay). With regard to this clonotype: Its antigen is not identified.

The chain recombines TRBV6-5 with TRBJ1-2; 7 bases line up with TRBD1. Input material: CD4+ T cells from blood, cultured in vitro. This receptor was obtained from a human donor who had recovered from COVID-19. CDR3 sequence: CASSYDRAPYGYTF. The CDR3 DNA is TGTGCCAGCAGTTACGACAGGGCTCCCTATGGCTACACCTTC.